The 7 T cell receptor beta chains listed next were all sequenced from one sample in a study of tumor-infiltrating lymphocytes in primary liver carcinoma. The blood RNA (from unsorted whole blood) was obtained, and germline DNA was also extracted. TCR beta cDNA came from about 450 ng total RNA, primed with a constant-region primer. Construction of TCR beta libraries relied on three successive nested multiplex PCR rounds employing slightly modified ARM-PCR. The first two PCR rounds, around 10 cycles each, used TRBV1-TRBV30 forward primers and a C-beta reverse primer. TCRdb re-analysed the multiplex PCR reads in MiXCR, keeping a single row per CDR3 protein. The data show fewer than 350,000 distinct CDR3 sequences, roughly two thirds seen once. Sequencing input: peripheral blood. All receptors come from a man aged 40-55 years with primary liver carcinoma and hepatitis B virus infection.

About this clonotype itself: Since the CDR3 does not end with the conserved phenylalanine or tryptophan, this likely comes from a read error. The CDR3 region has the DNA TGTAGCGTTGAGGGCGGGGCCGGCATCACAGATACGCAGTATCTT. It translates to CSVEGGAGITDTQYL. V is TRBV29-1 and J is TRBJ2-3, with a weak D call TRBD2 (6 bases). Germline V gives CDR1 SQVTM, CDR2 ANQGSEA. This CDR3 has 15 residues.

The chain recombines TRBV6-2 or TRBV6-3 with TRBJ2-1; D is tentatively TRBD1 or TRBD2 (5 bases each). The V gene lost 6 bases and the J gene lost 6 bases, with 24 bases spanning the gap. The CDR3 has 17 amino acids. CDR1 is MNHEY, CDR2 SVGEGT, per germline. The CDR3 is CASRAAKRVVRGNEQFF. In nucleotides, the CDR3 is TGTGCCAGCAGAGCGGCGAAGAGGGTAGTGAGGGGCAATGAGCAGTTCTTC.

In its sample, this clonotype was seen once. A much bigger clone sits one base away, suggesting this may be a read error. The rearrangement joins TRBV6-7 to TRBJ1-5, with D tentatively TRBD2 (5 bases). The end of the DNA fits TRBJ2-3 better, so the J call may be wrong. TRBV6-7 is flagged as an ORF with uncertain function. The CDR3 runs to 11 residues. CDR3 in amino acids: CASTGNQPQYF. The CDR3 nucleotides read TGTGCCAGCACCGGGAATCAGCCCCAGTATTTT.

For this clonotype: Since a much larger clone is just one base distant, this may be a read error. The chain employs TRBV4-1 and TRBJ1-1; no reliable D call. The CDR3 consists of 13 residues. Germline V gene data show CDR1 as MGHRA and CDR2 as YSYEKL. The CDR3, as DNA: TGCGCCAGGAGCCAAGAGGGGAACACTGAAGCTTTCTTT. Translation: CARSQEGNTEAFF.

As regards this clonotype: A much larger clone differs by one base, so this may be a read error. The gene calls are TRBV6-1 and TRBJ2-5; D may be TRBD1 or TRBD2 (6 bases each). Germline loops: CDR1 MNHNS, CDR2 SASEGT. CDR3 length equals 14 residues. CDR3 nucleotide sequence: TGTGTCAGTGGGGGGCTAGATGAGAGAAAGACCCAGTACTTC. Its protein product is CVSGGLDERKTQYF.

In regard to this clonotype: A read error may explain this, as a much larger clone is one base away. This rearrangement joins TRBV6-6 to TRBJ2-7, with 8 bases identical to TRBD2. Germline CDR1 reads MNHNY; CDR2 reads SVGAGI (reference sequence). The CDR3 totals 14 residues. The DNA for the CDR3 is TGTGCCGGCAGTCAAACAGCGGGGGCCTACGAGCAGTACTTC. Translation: CAGSQTAGAYEQYF.

This clonotype was counted only a few times. This rearrangement joins TRBV7-9 to TRBJ1-1; 7 positions agree with TRBD1. Germline trimming cut 5 bases from V and 11 bases from J; bases unmatched to any gene: 11. The CDR3 is made up of 13 amino acids. Germline V lookup: CDR1 SEHNR, CDR2 FQNEAQ (reference sequence). CDR3 coding DNA: TGTGCCAGCAGCGCGGGACAGACCGTGCGGGCTTTCTTT. It codes for CASSAGQTVRAFF. The full variable domain, with the rest looked up from reference TRBV7-9 and TRBJ1-1, is DTGVSQNPRHKITKRGQNVTFRCDPISEHNRLYWYRQTLGQGPEFLTYFQNEAQLEKSRLLSDRFSAERPKGSFSTLEIQRTEQGDSAMYLCASSAGQTVRAFFGQGTRLTVV.